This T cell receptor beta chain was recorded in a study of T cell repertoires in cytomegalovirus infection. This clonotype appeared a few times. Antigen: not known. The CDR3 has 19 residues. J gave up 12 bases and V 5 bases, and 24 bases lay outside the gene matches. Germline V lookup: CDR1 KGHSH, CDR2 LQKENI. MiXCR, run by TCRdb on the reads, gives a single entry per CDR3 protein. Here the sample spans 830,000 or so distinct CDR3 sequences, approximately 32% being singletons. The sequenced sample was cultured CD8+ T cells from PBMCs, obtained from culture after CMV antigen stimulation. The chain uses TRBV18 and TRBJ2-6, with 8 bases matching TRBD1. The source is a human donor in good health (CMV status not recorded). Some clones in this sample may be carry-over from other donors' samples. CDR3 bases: TGTGCCAGCTCATCAGCCCCGGGACAGGTATCCTCCTTCGGCGCCGTCCTGACTTTC. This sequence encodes CASSSAPGQVSSFGAVLTF.